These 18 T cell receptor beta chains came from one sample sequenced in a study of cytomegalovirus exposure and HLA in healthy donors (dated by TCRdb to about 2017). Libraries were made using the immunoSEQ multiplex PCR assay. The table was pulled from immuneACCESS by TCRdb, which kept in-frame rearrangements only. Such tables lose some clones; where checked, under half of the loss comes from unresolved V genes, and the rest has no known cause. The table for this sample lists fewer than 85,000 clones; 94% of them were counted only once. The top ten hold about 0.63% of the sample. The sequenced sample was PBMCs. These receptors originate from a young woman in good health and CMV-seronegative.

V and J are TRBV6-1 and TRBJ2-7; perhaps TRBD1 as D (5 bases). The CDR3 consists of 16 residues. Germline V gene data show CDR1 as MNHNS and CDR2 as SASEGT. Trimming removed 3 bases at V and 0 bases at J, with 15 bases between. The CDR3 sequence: CASSDDGAMSSYEQYF. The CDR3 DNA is TGTGCCAGCAGTGATGATGGGGCCATGAGCTCCTACGAGCAGTACTTC.

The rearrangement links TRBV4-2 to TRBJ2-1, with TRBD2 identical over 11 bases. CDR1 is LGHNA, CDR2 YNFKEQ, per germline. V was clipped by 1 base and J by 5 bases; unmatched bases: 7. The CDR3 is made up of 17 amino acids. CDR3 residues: CASSQGETSGENNEQFF. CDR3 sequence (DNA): TGTGCCAGCAGCCAAGGGGAGACTAGCGGGGAGAACAATGAGCAGTTCTTC.

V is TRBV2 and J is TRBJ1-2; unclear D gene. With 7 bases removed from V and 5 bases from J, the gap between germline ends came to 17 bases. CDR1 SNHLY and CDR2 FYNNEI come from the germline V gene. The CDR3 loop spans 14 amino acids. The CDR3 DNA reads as TGTGCCAGCACCCGGTCGGAGGGCGCGTATGGCTACACCTTC. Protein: CASTRSEGAYGYTF.

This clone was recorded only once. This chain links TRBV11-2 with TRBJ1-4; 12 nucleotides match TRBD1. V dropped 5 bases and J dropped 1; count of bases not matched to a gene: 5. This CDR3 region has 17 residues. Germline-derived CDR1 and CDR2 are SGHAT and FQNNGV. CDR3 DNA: TGTGCCAGCAGCCTCGGGACAGGGGGCGTAACTAATGAAAAACTGTTTTTT. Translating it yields CASSLGTGGVTNEKLFF.

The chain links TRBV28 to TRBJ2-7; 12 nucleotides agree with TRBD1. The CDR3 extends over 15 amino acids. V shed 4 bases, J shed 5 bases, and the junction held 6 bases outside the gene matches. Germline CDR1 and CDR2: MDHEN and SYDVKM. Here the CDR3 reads CASSYTGTGGHEQYF. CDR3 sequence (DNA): TGTGCCAGCAGTTATACCGGGACAGGGGGCCACGAGCAGTACTTC.

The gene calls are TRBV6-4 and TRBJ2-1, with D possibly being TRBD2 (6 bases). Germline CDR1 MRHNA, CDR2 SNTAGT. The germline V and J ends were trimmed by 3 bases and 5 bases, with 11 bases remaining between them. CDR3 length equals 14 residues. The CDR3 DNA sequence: TGTGCCAGCAGTGAGGGTAGCGGAAACAATGAGCAGTTCTTC. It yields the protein CASSEGSGNNEQFF.

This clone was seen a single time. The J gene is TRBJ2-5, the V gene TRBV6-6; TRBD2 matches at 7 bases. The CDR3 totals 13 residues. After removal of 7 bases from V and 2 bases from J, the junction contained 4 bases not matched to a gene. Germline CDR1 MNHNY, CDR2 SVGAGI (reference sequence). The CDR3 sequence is CASNGRGQETQYF. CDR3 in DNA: TGTGCCAGCAATGGGCGGGGGCAAGAGACCCAGTACTTC.

The chain's CDR3 is CASSQQFGTQYF. CDR3 DNA sequence: TGTGCCAGCAGCCAACAGTTCGGGACCCAGTACTTC. The V and J genes are TRBV11-2 and TRBJ2-5; D unclear. This CDR3 spans 12 amino acids. CDR1 and CDR2 (germline): SGHAT, FQNNGV. V gave up 5 bases and J gave up 7 bases, with 11 bases separating them.

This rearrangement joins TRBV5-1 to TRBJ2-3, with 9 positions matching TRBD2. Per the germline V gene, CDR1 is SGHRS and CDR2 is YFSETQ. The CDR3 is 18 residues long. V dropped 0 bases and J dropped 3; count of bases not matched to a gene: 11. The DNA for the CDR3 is TGCGCCAGCAGCTTGGTTGCGGGGGGACTAGCCTTTACAGATACGCAGTATTTT. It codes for CASSLVAGGLAFTDTQYF.

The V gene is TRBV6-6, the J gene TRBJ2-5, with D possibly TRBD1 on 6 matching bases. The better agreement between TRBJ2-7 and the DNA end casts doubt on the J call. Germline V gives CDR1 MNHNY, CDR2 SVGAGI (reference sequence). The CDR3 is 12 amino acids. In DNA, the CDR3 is TGTGCCAGCAGCCAACAGGGCTACGAGCAGTACTTC. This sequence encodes CASSQQGYEQYF.

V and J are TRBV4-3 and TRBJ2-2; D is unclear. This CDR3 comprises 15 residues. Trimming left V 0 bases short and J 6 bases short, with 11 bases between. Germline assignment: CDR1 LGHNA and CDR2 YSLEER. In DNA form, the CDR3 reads TGCGCCAGCAGCCAAGATTTAACAACAGCCGGGGAGCTGTTTTTT. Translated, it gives CASSQDLTTAGELFF.

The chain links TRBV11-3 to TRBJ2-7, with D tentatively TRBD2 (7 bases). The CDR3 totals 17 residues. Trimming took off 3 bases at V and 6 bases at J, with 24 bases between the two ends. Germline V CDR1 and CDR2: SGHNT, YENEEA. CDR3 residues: CASSFTAGGNRAVEQYF. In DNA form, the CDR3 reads TGTGCCAGCAGCTTTACGGCCGGGGGGAACAGGGCAGTCGAGCAGTACTTC.

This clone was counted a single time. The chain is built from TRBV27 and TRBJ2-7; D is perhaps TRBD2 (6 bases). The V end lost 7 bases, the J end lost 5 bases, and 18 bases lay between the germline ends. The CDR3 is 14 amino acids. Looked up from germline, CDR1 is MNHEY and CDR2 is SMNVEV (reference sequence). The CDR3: CASTARRGLHEQYF. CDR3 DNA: TGTGCCAGCACCGCCCGGAGGGGACTCCACGAGCAGTACTTC.

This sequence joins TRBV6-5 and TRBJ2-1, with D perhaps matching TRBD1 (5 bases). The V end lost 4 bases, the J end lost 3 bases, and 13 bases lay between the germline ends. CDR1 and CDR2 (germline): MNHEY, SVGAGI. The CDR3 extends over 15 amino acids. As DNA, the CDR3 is TGTGCCAGCAGTTCCTGGCAGGGTGGCTACAATGAGCAGTTCTTC. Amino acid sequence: CASSSWQGGYNEQFF.

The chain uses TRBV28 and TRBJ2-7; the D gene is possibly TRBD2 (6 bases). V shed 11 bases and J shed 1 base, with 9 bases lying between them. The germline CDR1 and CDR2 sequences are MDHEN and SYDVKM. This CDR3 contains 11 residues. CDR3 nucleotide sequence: TGTGCCTGCCGGGAGTCCTACGAGCAGTACTTC. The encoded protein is CACRESYEQYF.

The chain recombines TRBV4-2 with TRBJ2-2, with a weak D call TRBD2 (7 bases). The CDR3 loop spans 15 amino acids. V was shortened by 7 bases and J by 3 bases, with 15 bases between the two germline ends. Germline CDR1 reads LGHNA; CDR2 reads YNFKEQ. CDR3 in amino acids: CASTKGGGDTGELFF. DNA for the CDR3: TGTGCCAGCACCAAAGGGGGAGGGGACACCGGGGAGCTGTTTTTT.

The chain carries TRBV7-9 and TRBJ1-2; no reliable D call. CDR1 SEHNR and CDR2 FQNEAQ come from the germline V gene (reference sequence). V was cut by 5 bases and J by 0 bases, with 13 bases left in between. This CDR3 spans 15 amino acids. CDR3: CASSPQGGPNYGYTF. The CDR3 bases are TGTGCCAGCAGCCCCCAAGGAGGGCCTAACTATGGCTACACCTTC.

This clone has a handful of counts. CDR3 protein: CASKGQINYGYTF. DNA for the CDR3: TGTGCCAGCAAAGGACAGATTAACTATGGCTACACCTTC. The rearrangement links TRBV27 to TRBJ1-2, with D tentatively TRBD1 (6 bases). Germline V gene sequence: CDR1 MNHEY, CDR2 SMNVEV (reference sequence). Trimming left V 7 bases short and J 1 base short, with 10 bases between. The CDR3 totals 13 residues.